This paragraph reports one T cell receptor (beta chain). Its antigen is not known. This sample was taken from a study of T cells in tumors after PD-1 blockade. Overall study context: No patient had prior checkpoint blockade, systemic immunosuppression, or radiotherapy within 4 weeks.

Germline loops: CDR1 MNHNY, CDR2 SVGAGI (reference sequence). The CDR3 is 13 residues long. V shed 7 bases and J 5 bases; nucleotides not matched to a gene: 5. Study-level results: Some novel exhausted tumor clones appeared in pre-treatment blood, suggesting peripheral recruitment.

Sequencing was performed with immunoSEQ multiplex PCR; in TCRdb, only in-frame clones are kept and a portion is missing. Here the sample spans about 33,000 clones, around 80% being singletons. Tumor or blood genomic DNA was sequenced, with inputs of about 550 ng to 6,500 ng. The material sequenced was PBMCs, taken before anti-PD-1 treatment. The chain has TRBV6-6 and TRBJ2-3; 8 nucleotides line up with TRBD2. The sequence derives from a human donor with basal cell carcinoma. The CDR3 DNA reads as TGTGCCAGCATGGCGGGGGGCCGAGATACGCAGTATTTT. This sequence encodes CASMAGGRDTQYF.